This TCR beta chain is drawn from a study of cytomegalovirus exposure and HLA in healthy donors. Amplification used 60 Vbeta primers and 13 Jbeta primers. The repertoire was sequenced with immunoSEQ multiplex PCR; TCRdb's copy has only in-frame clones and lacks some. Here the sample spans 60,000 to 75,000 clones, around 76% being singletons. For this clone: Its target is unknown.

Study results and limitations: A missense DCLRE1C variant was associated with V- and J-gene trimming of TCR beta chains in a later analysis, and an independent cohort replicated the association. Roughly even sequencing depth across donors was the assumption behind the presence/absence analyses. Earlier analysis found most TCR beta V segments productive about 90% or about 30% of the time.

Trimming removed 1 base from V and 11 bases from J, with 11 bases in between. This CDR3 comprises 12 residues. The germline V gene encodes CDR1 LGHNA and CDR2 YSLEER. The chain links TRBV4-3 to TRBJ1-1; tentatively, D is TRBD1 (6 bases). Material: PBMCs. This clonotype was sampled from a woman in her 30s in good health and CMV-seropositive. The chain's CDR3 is CASSQAGTTAFF. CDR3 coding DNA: TGCGCCAGCAGCCAAGCTGGGACAACCGCTTTCTTT.